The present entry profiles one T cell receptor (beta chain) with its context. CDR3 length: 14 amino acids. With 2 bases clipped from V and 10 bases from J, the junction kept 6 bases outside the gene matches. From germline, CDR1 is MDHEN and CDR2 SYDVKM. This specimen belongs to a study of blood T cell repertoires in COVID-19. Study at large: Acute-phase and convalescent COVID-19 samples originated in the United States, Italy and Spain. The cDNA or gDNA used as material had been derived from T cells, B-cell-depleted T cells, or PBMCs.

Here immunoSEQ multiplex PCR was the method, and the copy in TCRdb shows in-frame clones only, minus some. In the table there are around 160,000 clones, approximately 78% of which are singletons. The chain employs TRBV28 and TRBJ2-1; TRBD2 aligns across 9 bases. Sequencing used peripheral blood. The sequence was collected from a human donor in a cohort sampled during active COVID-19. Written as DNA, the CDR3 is TGTGCCAGCAGTTTACTAGCGGGGATTCACGAGCAGTTCTTC. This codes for CASSLLAGIHEQFF.